Listed below are T cell receptor beta chains from one sample, sequenced in a study of early stage breast cancer tumors. The table came from immunoSEQ multiplex PCR; TCRdb's copy has only in-frame clones and leaves some out. This table holds approximately 54,000 clones, 78% found once. Sequencing was performed on blood. Receptor source: a person aged 35-50 years with breast cancer. CDR3s include the opening cysteine and the closing phenylalanine or tryptophan. D genes are given only for firm matches. Clone size, where shown, is once, few, many, or a class for clones that have expanded.

size,J,V,D,DNA,CDR3
NA,TRBJ2-1,TRBV13,NA,TGTGCCAGCAGCTCCTCCTTATTCAATGAGCAGTTCTTC,CASSSSLFNEQFF
NA,TRBJ2-3,TRBV11-2,NA,TGTGCCAGCAGCTTAGGGAAAGGACAGACCTCCACAGATACGCAGTATTTT,CASSLGKGQTSTDTQYF
NA,TRBJ2-2,TRBV11-3,NA,TGTGCCAGCAGCTTACAGGGAGGATTGGCCGGGGAGCTGTTTTTT,CASSLQGGLAGELFF
NA,TRBJ2-1,TRBV5-5,TRBD1,TGTGCCAGCACGAGTGTGACAGGGGTATCCTACAATGAGCAGTTCTTC,CASTSVTGVSYNEQFF
NA,TRBJ1-2,TRBV7-2,NA,TGTGCCAGCAGCTTAGAAGGGGCTGGGAGGTGGGATGGCTACACCTTC,CASSLEGAGRWDGYTF
once,TRBJ2-3,TRBV4-1,TRBD2,TGCGCCAGCAGCCTGGCGGGGGGACTAGCGGGAGGAATGCAGTATTTT,CASSLAGGLAGGMQYF
NA,TRBJ2-6,TRBV11-2,TRBD2,TGTGCCAGCCGGGGGGTATCTGGGGCCAACGTCCTGACTTTC,CASRGVSGANVLTF
few,TRBJ2-3,TRBV30,TRBD2,TGTGCCTGGGCCCGCGGGAGCCGGGGCACAGATACGCAGTATTTT,CAWARGSRGTDTQYF
NA,TRBJ1-4,TRBV11-2,NA,TGTGCCAGCAGCCCCGGGACAATCAATGAAAAACTGTTTTTT,CASSPGTINEKLFF
few,TRBJ2-2,TRBV6-6,NA,TGTGCCAGCAGTTTAAATACAGAGAACACCGGGGAGCTGTTTTTT,CASSLNTENTGELFF
NA,TRBJ2-1,TRBV9,TRBD2,TGTGCCAGCAGCGTAGGCGGGAGTACGCTCTCCTACAATGAGCAGTTCTTC,CASSVGGSTLSYNEQFF
few,TRBJ2-7,TRBV27,TRBD1,TGTGCCAGCAGTTTTATGGGACAGCTCTCCTACGAGCAGTACTTC,CASSFMGQLSYEQYF
NA,TRBJ2-1,TRBV18,TRBD2,TGTGCCAGCTCACCACCGGCGACTAGCGGGAGAGGGGAGCAGTTCTTC,CASSPPATSGRGEQFF
NA,TRBJ2-5,TRBV23-1,NA,TGCGCCAGCCTGTCCAGCCCCCCACCTCAAGAGACCCAGTACTTC,CASLSSPPPQETQYF
NA,TRBJ1-1,TRBV4-1,NA,TGCGCCAGCAGCCAGGGTGAGTCTAACACTGAAGCTTTCTTT,CASSQGESNTEAFF
NA,TRBJ2-7,TRBV6-5,NA,TGTGCCAGCAGTTCCCGGAGCGCCTCCTACGAGCAGTACTTC,CASSSRSASYEQYF
NA,TRBJ2-7,TRBV4-1,NA,TGCGCCAGCAGCCAAGTACAAGGGGCCTACGAGCAGTACTTC,CASSQVQGAYEQYF
NA,TRBJ2-7,TRBV9,NA,TGTGCCAGCAGCGTAGCGTCAGGGGATCACTACGAGCAGTACTTC,CASSVASGDHYEQYF
NA,TRBJ2-7,TRBV5-1,TRBD1,TGCGCCAGCAGCCTTAGACAGGGGGCAGGCGAGCAGTACTTC,CASSLRQGAGEQYF
NA,TRBJ2-3,TRBV7-9,TRBD2,TGTGCCAGCGACAAGGCTAGCGGATCAGATACGCAGTATTTT,CASDKASGSDTQYF
NA,TRBJ2-3,TRBV19,TRBD2,TGTGCCACCGGGACTAGCGGGAGTATCACAGATACGCAGTATTTT,CATGTSGSITDTQYF
NA,TRBJ2-3,TRBV5-6,TRBD2,TGTGCCAGCAGCGCGGGGGTTGGTACCTGGGATACGCAGTATTTT,CASSAGVGTWDTQYF
NA,TRBJ2-7,TRBV2,TRBD2,TGTGCCAGCAGTGGATGGGCTAGCGGGGCCTACGAGCAGTACTTC,CASSGWASGAYEQYF
NA,TRBJ1-5,TRBV2,NA,TGTGCCAGCAGAGGTGGCGGAGTCAACCAATATAGCAATCAGCCCCAGCATTTT,CASRGGGVNQYSNQPQHF
NA,TRBJ2-7,TRBV19,NA,TGTGCCAGTAGACTACAATCAGATTCACCCTACGAGCAGTACTTC,CASRLQSDSPYEQYF
NA,TRBJ2-6,TRBV10-3,NA,TGTGGAAACTCCAGGGTGGCCGGGGCCAACGTCCTGACTTTC,CGNSRVAGANVLTF
NA,TRBJ2-2,TRBV5-5,NA,TGTGCCAGCAGCTCGGGACTCTCTGGTGCCGGGGAGCTGTTTTTT,CASSSGLSGAGELFF
NA,TRBJ2-2,TRBV7-8,TRBD1,TGTGCCAGCAGCCAAAGGACAGGGGGCAACCCGATCACCGGGGAGCTGTTTTTT,CASSQRTGGNPITGELFF
NA,TRBJ1-5,TRBV19,NA,TGTGCCAGTAGACCTCTGAGGGGGGGTCAGCCCCAGCATTTT,CASRPLRGGQPQHF
NA,TRBJ2-7,TRBV11-1,TRBD2,TGTGCCAGCAGCTCCGGGACTAGCGGTTCCTACGAGCAGTACTTC,CASSSGTSGSYEQYF
NA,TRBJ2-2,TRBV10-3,TRBD2,TGTGCCATCAGTGAGACTAGCGGGAGTACCGGGGAGCTGTTTTTT,CAISETSGSTGELFF
NA,TRBJ2-6,TRBV7-3,NA,TGTGCCAGCAGCATAGGGACGGCCAACGTCCTGACTTTC,CASSIGTANVLTF
NA,TRBJ2-1,TRBV4-1,TRBD2,TGCGCCAGCAGTAGCGGGTGGAGCTCCTACAATGAGCAGTTCTTC,CASSSGWSSYNEQFF
NA,TRBJ2-1,TRBV19,TRBD2,TGTGCCAGTAGTGCACCCCCGGGACTAGCGGGAGTGAAGAGCTCCTACAATGAGCAGTTCTTC,CASSAPPGLAGVKSSYNEQFF
once,TRBJ1-1,TRBV6-5,NA,TGTGCCAGCAGTACCTTTGGGACTGAAGCTTTCTTT,CASSTFGTEAFF
once,TRBJ2-7,TRBV7-8,NA,TGTGCCAGCAGCTTAGCTCTGGGCTTCTACGAGCAGTACTTC,CASSLALGFYEQYF
NA,TRBJ2-1,TRBV10-1,TRBD2,TGCGCCAGCCTAAAGCGGGAGGTCGACAATGAGCAGTTCTTC,CASLKREVDNEQFF
NA,TRBJ2-2,TRBV7-9,TRBD1,TGTGCCAGCAGCCACGGACAGGGTTCGAACACCGGGGAGCTGTTTTTT,CASSHGQGSNTGELFF
few,TRBJ2-5,TRBV9,TRBD2,TGTGCCAGCAGCGCAGGACTAGCGGGAGTAGAGACCCAGTACTTC,CASSAGLAGVETQYF
NA,TRBJ2-7,TRBV2,NA,TGTGCCAGCATTTCCTACGAGCAGTACTTC,CASISYEQYF
NA,TRBJ1-1,TRBV7-9,NA,TGTGCCAGCAGCTTAACCAGGAACACTGAAGCTTTCTTT,CASSLTRNTEAFF
NA,TRBJ1-3,TRBV19,NA,TGTGCCAGTAGTAAGGCGGGGGGTTCCTTTGGAAACACCATATATTTT,CASSKAGGSFGNTIYF
NA,TRBJ1-1,TRBV7-2,NA,TGTGCCAGCAGCGCAAGACAGGAGAACACTGAAGCTTTCTTT,CASSARQENTEAFF
NA,TRBJ2-7,TRBV11-1,NA,TGTGCCAGCAGCTTAGGGCGGGACTACGAGCAGTACTTC,CASSLGRDYEQYF
NA,TRBJ2-1,TRBV11-2,NA,TGTGCCAGCAGCTCCCCGAGTAGGCTGTACAATGAGCAGTTCTTC,CASSSPSRLYNEQFF
NA,TRBJ2-1,TRBV4-1,TRBD1,TGCGCCAGCAGCCAAGACTCTCGGAGACAGGGGGACGGTGAGCAGTTCTTC,CASSQDSRRQGDGEQFF
few,TRBJ2-7,TRBV7-2,NA,TGTGCCAGCAGCTGGTGGGACGATGGGACGTACGAGCAGTACTTC,CASSWWDDGTYEQYF
NA,TRBJ2-7,TRBV11-3,NA,TGTGCCAGCAGCTTTTCCTTCTTAGCTGAGACTCCCATCGAGCAGTACTTC,CASSFSFLAETPIEQYF
NA,TRBJ2-2,TRBV5-1,NA,TGCGCCAGCAGCCCCCGGGGGAGCTTCACCGGGGAGCTGTTTTTT,CASSPRGSFTGELFF